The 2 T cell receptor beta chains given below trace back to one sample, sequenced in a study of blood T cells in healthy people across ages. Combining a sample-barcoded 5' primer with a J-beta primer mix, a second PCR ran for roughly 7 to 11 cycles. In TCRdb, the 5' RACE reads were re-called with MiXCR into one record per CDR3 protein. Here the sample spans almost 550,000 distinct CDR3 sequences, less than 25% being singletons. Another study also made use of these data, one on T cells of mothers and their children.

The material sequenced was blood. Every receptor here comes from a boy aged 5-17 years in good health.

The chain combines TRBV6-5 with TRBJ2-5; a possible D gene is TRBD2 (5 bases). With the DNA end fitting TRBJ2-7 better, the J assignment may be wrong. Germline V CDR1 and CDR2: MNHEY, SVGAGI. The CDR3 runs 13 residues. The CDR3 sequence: CASGGGWGYEQYF. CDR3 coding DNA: TGTGCCAGCGGAGGCGGGTGGGGCTACGAGCAGTACTTC.

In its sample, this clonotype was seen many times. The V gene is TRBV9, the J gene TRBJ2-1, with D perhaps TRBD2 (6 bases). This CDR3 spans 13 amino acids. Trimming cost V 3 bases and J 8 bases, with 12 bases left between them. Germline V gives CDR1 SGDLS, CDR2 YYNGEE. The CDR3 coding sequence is TGTGCCAGCAGCGGAGGGACTGGCGATGAGCAGTTCTTC. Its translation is CASSGGTGDEQFF.